The rows below give T cell receptor beta chains drawn from one sample of a study of early stage breast cancer tumors. Data came from immunoSEQ multiplex PCR; TCRdb stores just in-frame clones and leaves some out. The sample has 25,000 to 30,000 clones; 70% to 90% are singletons. The sequencing sample was made of blood. Receptors originate from a person aged 45-65 years with breast cancer. CDR3s include the opening cysteine and the closing phenylalanine or tryptophan. Fields, in order: J gene, clone size, V gene, D gene, CDR3 protein, CDR3 DNA. The D gene is left open where the match is weak. Rows may omit the clone size; those that give it use once, few, many or a size class.

j_call: TRBJ1-5
clone_size: .
v_call: TRBV28
d_call: .
cdr3_aa: CASSPKGLKNQPQHF
cdr3_nt: TGTGCCAGCAGTCCCAAAGGGCTAAAGAATCAGCCCCAGCATTTT

j_call: TRBJ2-1
clone_size: .
v_call: TRBV7-2
d_call: .
cdr3_aa: CASSLAQGWAEQFF
cdr3_nt: TGTGCCAGCAGCTTAGCGCAGGGATGGGCTGAGCAGTTCTTC

j_call: TRBJ1-6
clone_size: once
v_call: TRBV5-1
d_call: .
cdr3_aa: CASSPTASSYNSPLHF
cdr3_nt: TGCGCCAGCAGCCCAACAGCGAGCTCCTATAATTCACCCCTCCACTTT

j_call: TRBJ2-5
clone_size: few
v_call: TRBV6-1
d_call: .
cdr3_aa: CASSEGHGPQETQYF
cdr3_nt: TGTGCCAGCAGTGAGGGCCATGGCCCCCAAGAGACCCAGTACTTC

j_call: TRBJ2-7
clone_size: few
v_call: TRBV7-2
d_call: .
cdr3_aa: CASTRNANEQYF
cdr3_nt: TGTGCCAGCACCAGGAATGCAAACGAGCAGTACTTC

j_call: TRBJ2-2
clone_size: .
v_call: TRBV9
d_call: .
cdr3_aa: CASSILASANTGELFF
cdr3_nt: TGTGCCAGCAGCATCTTAGCGTCCGCGAACACCGGGGAGCTGTTTTTT

j_call: TRBJ2-7
clone_size: .
v_call: TRBV2
d_call: TRBD1
cdr3_aa: CASSGDSEYEQYF
cdr3_nt: TGTGCCAGCAGTGGGGACAGTGAATACGAGCAGTACTTC

j_call: TRBJ2-3
clone_size: .
v_call: TRBV19
d_call: .
cdr3_aa: CASSIRQTTDTQYF
cdr3_nt: TGTGCCAGTAGTATTCGGCAAACCACAGATACGCAGTATTTT

j_call: TRBJ2-7
clone_size: .
v_call: TRBV9
d_call: .
cdr3_aa: CASSVGLYSYEQYF
cdr3_nt: TGTGCCAGCAGCGTGGGACTTTACTCCTACGAGCAGTACTTC

j_call: TRBJ1-2
clone_size: once
v_call: TRBV9
d_call: TRBD1
cdr3_aa: CASSEGDSYYGYTF
cdr3_nt: TGTGCCAGCAGCGAGGGGGACAGTTACTATGGCTACACCTTC

j_call: TRBJ1-4
clone_size: few
v_call: TRBV28
d_call: .
cdr3_aa: CASSQRDEKLFF
cdr3_nt: TGTGCCAGCTCACAGAGGGATGAAAAACTGTTTTTT

j_call: TRBJ1-6
clone_size: .
v_call: TRBV6-1
d_call: .
cdr3_aa: CASSEAREVRNSPLHF
cdr3_nt: TGTGCCAGCAGTGAAGCGAGGGAAGTGAGAAATTCACCCCTCCACTTT

j_call: TRBJ1-5
clone_size: .
v_call: TRBV13
d_call: .
cdr3_aa: CASSLRDGGHQHF
cdr3_nt: TGTGCCAGCAGCTTGAGGGACGGGGGGCACCAGCATTTT

j_call: TRBJ2-5
clone_size: .
v_call: TRBV29-1
d_call: .
cdr3_aa: CSVDTEVSETQYF
cdr3_nt: TGCAGCGTTGACACCGAAGTATCAGAGACCCAGTACTTC

j_call: TRBJ1-2
clone_size: .
v_call: TRBV11-2
d_call: .
cdr3_aa: CASSLARAEGYTF
cdr3_nt: TGTGCCAGCAGCTTAGCCAGGGCCGAGGGCTACACCTTC

j_call: TRBJ2-7
clone_size: .
v_call: TRBV27
d_call: .
cdr3_aa: CASRPPGRRTYEQYF
cdr3_nt: TGTGCCAGCAGGCCTCCCGGGCGACGGACCTACGAGCAGTACTTC

j_call: TRBJ2-5
clone_size: .
v_call: TRBV9
d_call: TRBD2
cdr3_aa: CASDNAGGPGETQYF
cdr3_nt: TGTGCCAGCGATAACGCGGGAGGGCCCGGGGAGACCCAGTACTTC

j_call: TRBJ1-1
clone_size: .
v_call: TRBV6-5
d_call: .
cdr3_aa: CATTTAAGTEAFF
cdr3_nt: TGTGCCACCACAACTGCGGCGGGCACTGAAGCTTTCTTT

j_call: TRBJ1-1
clone_size: .
v_call: TRBV7-8
d_call: .
cdr3_aa: CASRWGVNTEAFF
cdr3_nt: TGTGCCAGCAGGTGGGGGGTGAACACTGAAGCTTTCTTT

j_call: TRBJ2-3
clone_size: .
v_call: TRBV4-1
d_call: .
cdr3_aa: CASSPREDTQYF
cdr3_nt: TGCGCCAGCAGCCCCAGGGAAGATACGCAGTATTTT

j_call: TRBJ2-1
clone_size: .
v_call: TRBV29-1
d_call: .
cdr3_aa: CSVGGAHEQFF
cdr3_nt: TGCAGCGTTGGGGGGGCACATGAGCAGTTCTTC